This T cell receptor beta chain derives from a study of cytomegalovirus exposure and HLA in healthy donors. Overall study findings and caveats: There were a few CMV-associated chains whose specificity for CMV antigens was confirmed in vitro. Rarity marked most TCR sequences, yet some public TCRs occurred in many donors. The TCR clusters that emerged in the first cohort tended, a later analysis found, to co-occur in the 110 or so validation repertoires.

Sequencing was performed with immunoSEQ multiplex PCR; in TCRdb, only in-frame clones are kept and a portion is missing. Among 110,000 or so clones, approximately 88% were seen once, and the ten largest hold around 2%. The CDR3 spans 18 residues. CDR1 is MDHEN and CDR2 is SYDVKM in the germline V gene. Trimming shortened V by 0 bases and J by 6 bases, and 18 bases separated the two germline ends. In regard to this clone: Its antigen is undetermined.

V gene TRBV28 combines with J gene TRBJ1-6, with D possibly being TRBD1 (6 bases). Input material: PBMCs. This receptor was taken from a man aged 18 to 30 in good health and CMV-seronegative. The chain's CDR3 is CASSLWGVRTGSNSPLHF. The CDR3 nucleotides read TGTGCCAGCAGTTTATGGGGAGTGAGAACAGGGAGTAATTCACCCCTCCACTTT.